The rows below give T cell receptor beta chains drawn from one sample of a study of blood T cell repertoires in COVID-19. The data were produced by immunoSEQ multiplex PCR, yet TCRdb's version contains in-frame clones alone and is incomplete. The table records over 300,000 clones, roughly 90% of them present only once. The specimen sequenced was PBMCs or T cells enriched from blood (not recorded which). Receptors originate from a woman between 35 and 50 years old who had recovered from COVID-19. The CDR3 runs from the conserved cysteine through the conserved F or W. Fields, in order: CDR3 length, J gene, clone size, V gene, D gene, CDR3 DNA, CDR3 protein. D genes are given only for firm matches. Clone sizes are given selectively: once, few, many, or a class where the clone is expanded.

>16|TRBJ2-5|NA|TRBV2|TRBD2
TGTGCCAGCAGTCCATGGCTAGCGGGGGGGCGGGAGACCCAGTACTTC
CASSPWLAGGRETQYF
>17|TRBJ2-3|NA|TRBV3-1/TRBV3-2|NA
TGTGCCAGCAGCTGGTGGGGTAGCGACCTAAGCACAGATACGCAGTATTTT
CASSWWGSDLSTDTQYF
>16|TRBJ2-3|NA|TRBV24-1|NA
TGTGCCACCAGTGATTTAAGGCAGGGAACGACAGATACGCAGTATTTT
CATSDLRQGTTDTQYF
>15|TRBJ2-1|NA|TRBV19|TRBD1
TGTGCCAGTAGTCTCCGGCAGGGGGCCTACAATGAGCAGTTCTTC
CASSLRQGAYNEQFF
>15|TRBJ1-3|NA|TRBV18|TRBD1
TGTGCCAGCTCACCGGGGACAGGGCCTGGAAACACCATATATTTT
CASSPGTGPGNTIYF
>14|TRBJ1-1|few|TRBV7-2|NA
TGTGCCAGCAGCTTAGCCTCGCGCGGTACTGAAGCTTTCTTT
CASSLASRGTEAFF
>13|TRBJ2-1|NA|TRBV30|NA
TGTGCCTCCCGGTCAAAAGCCTACAATGAGCAGTTCTTC
CASRSKAYNEQFF
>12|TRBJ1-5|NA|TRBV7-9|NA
TGTGCCAGCAGCTTAGGCGATCAGCCCCAGCATTTT
CASSLGDQPQHF
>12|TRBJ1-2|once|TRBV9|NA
TGTGCCAGCAGCGTAGATTGGAGGGACGCCACCTTC
CASSVDWRDATF
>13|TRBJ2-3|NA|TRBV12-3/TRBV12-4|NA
TGTGCCAGCAATATATGGAGTGCAGATACGCAGTATTTT
CASNIWSADTQYF
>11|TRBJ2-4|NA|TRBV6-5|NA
TGTGCCAGCAGATTTAGTGACATTCAGTACTTC
CASRFSDIQYF
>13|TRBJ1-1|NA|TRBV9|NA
TGTGCCAGCAGCGTAGCGGGGTCGAGTGAAGCTTTCTTT
CASSVAGSSEAFF
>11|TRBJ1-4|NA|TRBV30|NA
TGTGCCTGGAGTGAACGGCAGGGGCTGTTTTTT
CAWSERQGLFF
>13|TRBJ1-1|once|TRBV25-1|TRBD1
TGTGCCAGCAGTAGACAGGGGGCCACTGAAGCTTTCTTT
CASSRQGATEAFF
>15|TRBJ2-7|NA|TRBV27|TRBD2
TGTGCCAGCCTATCGATGGGTAGCGGGACTTCAAAGCAGTACTTC
CASLSMGSGTSKQYF
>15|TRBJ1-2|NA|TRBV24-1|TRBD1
TGTGCCACCAGTGATCCCGCAGGGACAGACTATGGCTACACCTTC
CATSDPAGTDYGYTF
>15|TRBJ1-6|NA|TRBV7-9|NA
TGTGCCAGCAGCTCCGGACAGTCCGGAGGTTCACCCCTCCACTTT
CASSSGQSGGSPLHF
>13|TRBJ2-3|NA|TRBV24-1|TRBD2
TGTGCCACTCGTAGCGGGAGGTCAGATACGCAGTATTTT
CATRSGRSDTQYF
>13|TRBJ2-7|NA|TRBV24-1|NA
TGTGCCACCAGCCCGGGACACCGCTACGAGCAGTACTTC
CATSPGHRYEQYF
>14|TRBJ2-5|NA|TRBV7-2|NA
TGTGCCAGCAGCTCGGGATACCTTGGGGAGACCCAGTACTTC
CASSSGYLGETQYF
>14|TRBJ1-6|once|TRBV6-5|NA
TGTGCCAGCAGTCCCCGACAAGGCGATTCACCCCTCCACTTT
CASSPRQGDSPLHF
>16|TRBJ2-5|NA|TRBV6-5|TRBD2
TGTGCCAGCAGTTACTCGAGCGGGGGGTCTAGGGAGACCCAGTACTTC
CASSYSSGGSRETQYF
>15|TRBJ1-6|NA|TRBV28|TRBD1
TGTGCCAGCAGTCCTGCGACGCCAGGGGGTTCACCCCTCCACTTT
CASSPATPGGSPLHF
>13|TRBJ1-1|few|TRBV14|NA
TGTGCCAGCACAATGGGGGCCAACACTGAAGCTTTCTTT
CASTMGANTEAFF
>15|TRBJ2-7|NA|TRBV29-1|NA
TGCAGCGTGCTAAGTTTGGGACAACCCAGTAGGGAGCAGTACTTC
CSVLSLGQPSREQYF
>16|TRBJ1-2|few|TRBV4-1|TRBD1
TGCGCCAGCAGCCAAGATCTCGGACAGGCCCGTTATGGCTACACCTTC
CASSQDLGQARYGYTF